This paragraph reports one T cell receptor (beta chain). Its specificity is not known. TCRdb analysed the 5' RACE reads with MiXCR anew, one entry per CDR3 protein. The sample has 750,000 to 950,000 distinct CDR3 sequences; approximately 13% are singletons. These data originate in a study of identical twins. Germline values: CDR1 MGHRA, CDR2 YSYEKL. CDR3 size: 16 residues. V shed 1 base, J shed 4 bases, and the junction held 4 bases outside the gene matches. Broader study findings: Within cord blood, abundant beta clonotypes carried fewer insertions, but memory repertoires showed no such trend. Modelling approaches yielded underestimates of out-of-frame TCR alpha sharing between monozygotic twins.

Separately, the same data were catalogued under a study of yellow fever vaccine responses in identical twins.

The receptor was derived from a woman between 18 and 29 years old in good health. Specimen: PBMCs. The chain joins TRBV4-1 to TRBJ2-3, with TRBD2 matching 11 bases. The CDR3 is CASSQVLLAGADTQYF. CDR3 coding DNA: TGCGCCAGCAGCCAAGTCCTACTAGCGGGGGCAGATACGCAGTATTTT.